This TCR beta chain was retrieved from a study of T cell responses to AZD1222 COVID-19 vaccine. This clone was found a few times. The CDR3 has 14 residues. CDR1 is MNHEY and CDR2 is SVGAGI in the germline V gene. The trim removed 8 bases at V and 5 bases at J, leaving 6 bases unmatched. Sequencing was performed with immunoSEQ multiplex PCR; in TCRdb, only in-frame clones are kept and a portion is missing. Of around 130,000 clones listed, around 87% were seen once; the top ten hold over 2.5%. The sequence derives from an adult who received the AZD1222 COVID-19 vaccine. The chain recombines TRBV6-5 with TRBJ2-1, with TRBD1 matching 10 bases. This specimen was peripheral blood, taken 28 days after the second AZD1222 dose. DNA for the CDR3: TGTGCCAGCCTATCCGGGACAGGGGACAATGAGCAGTTCTTC. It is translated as CASLSGTGDNEQFF.